Listed here are 23 T cell receptor beta chains from one sample, sequenced in a study of shared clonotypes between healthy human individuals. The naive CD8 population came from CD45RO-negative cells selected for CCR7, without terminally differentiated effector memory CD45RA+ cells. The assay was immunoSEQ multiplex PCR, and TCRdb's table has in-frame clones only and misses some. Of a few million clones listed, just over 90% were seen once; the top ten hold 1.5% to 2%. Material for sequencing was naive CD8+ T cells from PBMCs. The receptor set was obtained from a man aged 18 to 30 in good health. Some clones in this sample may be carry-over from other donors' samples.

This sequence joins TRBV6-1 and TRBJ2-1; the match to TRBD2 covers 11 bases. The V segment lost 6 bases and the J segment 8 bases; nucleotides outside the gene matches: 9. The CDR3 spans 15 residues. Germline-derived CDR1 and CDR2 are MNHNS and SASEGT. In DNA form, the CDR3 reads TGTGCCAGCAGACGACTAGCGGGGCATTTGGATGAGCAGTTCTTC. As protein: CASRRLAGHLDEQFF.

J is TRBJ2-1 and V is TRBV7-9; the D call may be TRBD1 or TRBD2 (7 bases each). The CDR3 length is 15 residues. V lost 0 bases to trimming and J lost 10 bases, with 16 bases between them. Germline V gives CDR1 SEHNR, CDR2 FQNEAQ (reference sequence). The DNA for the CDR3 is TGTGCCAGCAGCTTAGCAGACAGGGAGGGTTGGGAGCAGTTCTTC. It is translated as CASSLADREGWEQFF.

The rearrangement uses TRBV9 and TRBJ1-2, with D perhaps matching TRBD1 (5 bases). Trimming took off 0 bases at V and 5 bases at J, with 11 bases between the two ends. There are 14 residues in the CDR3. Germline V lookup: CDR1 SGDLS, CDR2 YYNGEE. CDR3 protein: CASSVVEGPYGYTF. The CDR3, as DNA: TGTGCCAGCAGCGTAGTGGAGGGGCCTTATGGCTACACCTTC.

V and J are TRBV4-1 and TRBJ2-7, with TRBD2 as a possible D gene (6 bases). CDR3 length: 13 amino acids. V was clipped by 6 bases and J by 7 bases, with 16 bases between them. Germline V gene data show CDR1 as MGHRA and CDR2 as YSYEKL. This chain's CDR3 is CASSPGTLGEQYF. The CDR3 DNA is TGCGCCAGCAGTCCCGGGACTCTCGGGGAGCAGTACTTC.

This clone was observed a single time. The CDR3 DNA is TGTGCCAGCAGCTTCAGGCAGAAAGAGACCCAGTACTTC. It specifies CASSFRQKETQYF. The rearrangement links TRBV11-1 to TRBJ2-5; D unresolved. V lost 3 bases and J 3 bases, leaving 8 bases between the germline ends. The germline CDR1 and CDR2 sequences are SGHAT and FQDESV (reference sequence). The CDR3 totals 13 residues.

This chain uses TRBV19 with TRBJ1-5; D unclear. The germline gives CDR1 LNHDA, CDR2 SQIVND (reference sequence). CDR3 length equals 14 residues. V lost 3 bases and J lost 6, with 12 bases in between. The CDR3, as DNA: TGTGCCAGTAGTATTTGGTTGGAAGGTCAGCCCCAGCATTTT. Its translation: CASSIWLEGQPQHF.

The rearrangement joins TRBV6-4 to TRBJ1-3, with D uncertain. V lost 8 bases and J 2 bases, leaving 10 bases between the germline ends. Germline CDR1 and CDR2: MRHNA and SNTAGT. The CDR3 runs 13 residues. The CDR3 protein is CASPELAGNTIYF. CDR3 sequence (DNA): TGTGCCAGCCCAGAGTTGGCTGGAAACACCATATATTTT.

CDR3 residues: CASSILTDGAPGRNTEAFF. For the CDR3, the DNA is TGTGCCAGTAGCATACTCACAGACGGGGCCCCCGGACGTAACACTGAAGCTTTCTTT. This sequence joins TRBV19 and TRBJ1-1, with D possibly matching TRBD1 (5 bases). The V end lost 6 bases, the J end lost 2 bases, and 28 bases lay between the germline ends. The CDR3 runs 19 residues. In germline, CDR1 is LNHDA, CDR2 SQIVND (reference sequence). The full variable domain, with the rest looked up from reference TRBV19 and TRBJ1-1, is DGGITQSPKYLFRKEGQNVTLSCEQNLNHDAMYWYRQDPGQGLRLIYYSQIVNDFQKGDIAEGYSVSREKKESFPLTVTSAQKNPTAFYLCASSILTDGAPGRNTEAFFGQGTRLTVV.

The chain employs TRBV18 and TRBJ2-7; 8 bases map to TRBD1. This CDR3 spans 15 amino acids. CDR1 is KGHSH, CDR2 LQKENI, per germline. With V trimmed by 0 bases and J by 2 bases, 3 bases remained unmatched. The CDR3 sequence is CASSPPQGAPYEQYF. The CDR3 DNA is TGTGCCAGCTCACCACCGCAGGGGGCTCCCTACGAGCAGTACTTC.

The chain has TRBV13 and TRBJ2-3, with TRBD2 as a possible D gene (5 bases). This CDR3 comprises 14 residues. The V and J ends lost 5 bases and 2 bases respectively, with 11 bases between them. CDR1 and CDR2 from the germline V gene are PRHDT and FYEKMQ (reference sequence). The CDR3 region has the DNA TGTGCCAGCAGCCCCCCTCGGGACACAGATACGCAGTATTTT. Its translation is CASSPPRDTDTQYF.

This chain links TRBV7-3 with TRBJ2-7; 9 bases agree with TRBD2. V dropped 6 bases and J dropped 3; count of bases not matched to a gene: 12. This CDR3 is built from 16 residues. The V gene's germline CDR1 is SGHTA and CDR2 FQGTGA. Here the CDR3 reads CASSQDSPREGYEQYF. The CDR3, as DNA: TGTGCCAGCAGTCAAGATTCCCCGCGGGAGGGCTACGAGCAGTACTTC.

In this sample, this clone turned up once. V gene TRBV13 combines with J gene TRBJ2-1, with D possibly matching TRBD2 (6 bases). The CDR3 totals 15 residues. Trimming left V 8 bases short and J 2 bases short, with 16 bases between. Germline V gene data show CDR1 as PRHDT and CDR2 as FYEKMQ (reference sequence). The CDR3 spells CASPLREAPYNEQFF. CDR3 DNA: TGTGCCAGCCCGTTGCGGGAAGCCCCCTACAATGAGCAGTTCTTC.

For the CDR3, the DNA is TGCGCCAGCAGCCAAAGGGACGGCAGCTCCTACAATGAGCAGTTCTTC. This gives the protein CASSQRDGSSYNEQFF. V and J are TRBV4-1 and TRBJ2-1; D may match TRBD1 or TRBD2 (5 bases each). Trimming took 2 bases from V and 0 from J, leaving 11 bases between them. The CDR3 length is 16 residues. Germline lookup yields CDR1 MGHRA and CDR2 YSYEKL.

Worth noting for this clone: The same CDR3 is also encoded by other DNA sequences in this sample. In nucleotides, the CDR3 is TGTGCCAGCAGCGTAGGGGTGGGGACTGAAGCTTTCTTT. It yields the protein CASSVGVGTEAFF. The chain recombines TRBV9 with TRBJ1-1; D ambiguous. Trimming cost V 0 bases and J 5 bases, with 8 bases left between them. Germline V lookup: CDR1 SGDLS, CDR2 YYNGEE. The CDR3 sequence is 13 residues long.

The chain uses TRBV9 and TRBJ1-4; the D gene is possibly TRBD1 (5 bases). V lost 0 bases and J 7 bases, leaving 16 bases between the germline ends. CDR1 is SGDLS and CDR2 is YYNGEE in the germline V gene. The CDR3 extends over 16 amino acids. CDR3 sequence reads: CASSVAVGTVGEKLFF. The DNA for the CDR3 is TGTGCCAGCAGCGTAGCGGTAGGGACTGTGGGTGAAAAACTGTTTTTT.

V usage is TRBV27 and J usage is TRBJ2-1; weak D call: TRBD2 (5 bases). CDR3 length: 11 residues. V lost 7 bases, J lost 6 bases, and 7 bases lay in between. Per germline, CDR1 MNHEY and CDR2 SMNVEV (reference sequence). The CDR3 sequence: CASTEGNEQFF. The DNA of the CDR3 is TGTGCCAGCACCGAGGGCAATGAGCAGTTCTTC.

The chain has TRBV9 and TRBJ2-1; D is perhaps TRBD2 (5 bases). From germline, CDR1 is SGDLS and CDR2 YYNGEE. With 0 bases removed from V and 0 bases from J, the gap between germline ends came to 13 bases. The CDR3 contains 17 residues. CDR3 coding DNA: TGTGCCAGCAGCGTAGTCCCAGCGGATAGCTCCTACAATGAGCAGTTCTTC. This codes for CASSVVPADSSYNEQFF.

The V and J genes are TRBV9 and TRBJ2-3, with 8 bases lining up with TRBD1. Germline V gene lookup returns CDR1 SGDLS and CDR2 YYNGEE. CDR3 size: 15 residues. The V segment lost 2 bases and the J segment 4 bases; nucleotides outside the gene matches: 6. CDR3 in amino acids: CASSVADRVSDTQYF. The CDR3 DNA reads TGTGCCAGCAGCGTCGCGGACAGGGTTTCAGATACGCAGTATTTT.

Details on this clone: Other DNA sequences in this specimen translate into the identical CDR3. This chain connects TRBV4-1 to TRBJ2-7; 8 positions agree with TRBD1. Germline CDR1 reads MGHRA; CDR2 reads YSYEKL. J was trimmed by 5 bases and V by 4 bases; bases with no gene match: 4. CDR3 length: 13 amino acids. CDR3 in amino acids: CASSLDRGHEQYF. The CDR3 DNA is TGCGCCAGCAGCCTTGACAGGGGTCACGAGCAGTACTTC.

Regarding this clone: Other DNA variants within this sample encode the same CDR3. The chain links TRBV4-1 to TRBJ2-7; 9 nucleotides match TRBD1. CDR3 length: 15 amino acids. With V trimmed by 4 bases and J by 3 bases, 7 bases remained unmatched. Germline values: CDR1 MGHRA, CDR2 YSYEKL. The CDR3 loop is CASSPSGTGSYEQYF. The CDR3 DNA reads as TGCGCCAGCAGCCCCTCCGGGACAGGGAGCTACGAGCAGTACTTC.

The V and J genes are TRBV14 and TRBJ2-1; unclear D gene. Germline assignment: CDR1 SGHDN and CDR2 FVKESK. The CDR3 runs 15 residues. CDR3 region: CATTRGASSYNEQFF. The DNA of the CDR3 is TGTGCAACCACGAGAGGCGCTTCCTCCTACAATGAGCAGTTCTTC.

The rearrangement joins TRBV2 to TRBJ1-5; 7 bases are a match to TRBD1. V was pared by 1 base and J by 9 bases, with 18 bases of the junction left unmatched. This CDR3 contains 18 residues. Germline-derived CDR1 and CDR2 are SNHLY and FYNNEI. CDR3 loop: CASSEEWRGEGALRPQHF. DNA of the CDR3: TGTGCCAGCAGTGAAGAATGGAGGGGGGAGGGGGCCCTCCGGCCCCAGCATTTT.

The V and J genes are TRBV28 and TRBJ1-1; D gene ambiguous. The CDR3 is 14 amino acids. Germline V gives CDR1 MDHEN, CDR2 SYDVKM. V lost 4 bases, J lost 1 base, and 10 bases lay in between. CDR3 in amino acids: CASSSIRQNTEAFF. CDR3 nucleotide sequence: TGTGCCAGCAGTTCGATTAGACAGAACACTGAAGCTTTCTTT.